The clone carrying this T cell receptor (beta chain) was found a few times. Its antigen remains unknown. The sample is drawn from a study of cytomegalovirus exposure and HLA in healthy donors. Study-level findings and limits: HLA allele associations emerged for around 15,000 TCR beta sequences in a later analysis, at 0.05 false discovery rate. TCR beta sequences reportedly predicted most subjects' HLA-A and HLA-B alleles accurately.

The PCR made use of 60 Vbeta and 13 Jbeta primers. Only in-frame clones appear in the TCRdb table, and some are missing; sequencing was by immunoSEQ multiplex PCR. The table records almost 200,000 clones, 65% to 80% of them present only once. CDR3 length equals 14 residues. In germline, CDR1 is MDHEN, CDR2 SYDVKM. V was pared by 6 bases and J by 3 bases, with 14 bases between. Each donor was healthy, and each was a bone marrow donor. The V call is TRBV28, the J call TRBJ1-2; possible D gene TRBD1, 5 bases. This TCR was sampled from a woman younger than 45 in good health and CMV-seropositive. Sample: PBMCs. CDR3 amino acids: CASSSLGRDYGYTF. For the CDR3, the DNA is TGTGCCAGCAGCTCTTTGGGCAGGGACTATGGCTACACCTTC.